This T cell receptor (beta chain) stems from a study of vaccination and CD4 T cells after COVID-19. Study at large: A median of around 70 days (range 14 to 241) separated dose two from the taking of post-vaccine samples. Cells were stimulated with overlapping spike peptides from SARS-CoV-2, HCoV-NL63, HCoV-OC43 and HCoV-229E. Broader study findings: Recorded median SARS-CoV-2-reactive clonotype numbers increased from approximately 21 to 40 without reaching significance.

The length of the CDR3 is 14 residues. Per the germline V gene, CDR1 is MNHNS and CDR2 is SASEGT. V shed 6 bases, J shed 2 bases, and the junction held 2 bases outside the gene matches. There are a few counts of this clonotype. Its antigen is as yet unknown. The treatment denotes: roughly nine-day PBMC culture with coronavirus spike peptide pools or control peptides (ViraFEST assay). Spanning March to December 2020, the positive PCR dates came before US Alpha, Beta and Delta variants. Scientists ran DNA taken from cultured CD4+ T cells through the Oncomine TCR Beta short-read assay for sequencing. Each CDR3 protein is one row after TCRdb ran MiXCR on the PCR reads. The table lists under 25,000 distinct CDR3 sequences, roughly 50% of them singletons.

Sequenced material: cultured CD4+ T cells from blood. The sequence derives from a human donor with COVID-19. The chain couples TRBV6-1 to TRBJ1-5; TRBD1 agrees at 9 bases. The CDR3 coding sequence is TGTGCCAGCAGCAGGACAGGGGGCAATCAGCCCCAGCATTTT. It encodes CASSRTGGNQPQHF.